This T cell receptor (beta chain) comes out of a study of T-cell memory formation after mild COVID-19. Concerning this clonotype itself: The junction departs from germline at one end; a sequencing error may be responsible.

The CDR3 is made up of 14 amino acids. CDR1 and CDR2 from the germline V gene are SGHRS and YFSETQ. TCRdb reanalysed the 5' RACE reads using MiXCR and keeps one entry per CDR3 protein. The data contain approximately 100,000 distinct CDR3 sequences, 17% of them singletons. The TCR sequence derives from an adult woman who had mild COVID-19 (a few samples of this study predate the infection). Cell type and time point are not known. Sequenced material: PBMCs or a T cell subset sorted from them (not recorded which). The rearrangement uses TRBV5-1 and TRBJ2-3; D call uncertain. The CDR3 nucleotides read TGCGCCAGCAGCTCTGCAGGCGACCCAGATACGGAGTATTTT. Residues: CASSSAGDPDTEYF.